The clone carrying this TCR beta chain has just a few counts. The sample belongs to a study of radiation and T cells in renal cell carcinoma. Per germline, CDR1 SNHLY and CDR2 FYNNEI. The CDR3 is 15 amino acids. The V end lost 7 bases, the J end lost 2 bases, and 15 bases lay between the germline ends. As to time point: blood 4 weeks post-SBRT, at nephrectomy. Stated treatment: 15 Gy SBRT to primary tumor, nephrectomy 4 weeks later. Here immunoSEQ multiplex PCR was the method, and the copy in TCRdb shows in-frame clones only, minus some. Seen here are around 64,000 clones, around three quarters observed once, and the top ten hold roughly 6.8%.

The chain has TRBV2 and TRBJ2-1; perhaps TRBD1 as D (6 bases). This sequence was found in a man between 60 and 75 years old with renal cell carcinoma. The input for sequencing was blood, taken from a patient whose treatment included radiotherapy and nephrectomy. CDR3 sequence (DNA): TGTGCCAGCAAGGCGGACAGCAGCCCCTACAATGAGCAGTTCTTC. It yields the protein CASKADSSPYNEQFF.